This is a list of T cell receptor beta chains from one sample in a study of CD8+ T cells in alopecia areata. Clones were read by immunoSEQ multiplex PCR, and TCRdb kept only the in-frame ones, dropping some. The sample has 110,000 to 150,000 clones; around 62% are singletons. The sample taken for sequencing was CD8+ T cells sorted from blood. The receptors were sampled from a human donor in good health. The CDR3 runs from the conserved cysteine through the conserved F or W. Each record gives: CDR3 length, V gene, D gene, J gene, clone size, CDR3 DNA, CDR3 protein. D genes are given only for firm matches. Size is stated for part of the rows, as once, few or many counts, or as a class when the clone is expanded.

>14|TRBV15|TRBD1|TRBJ2-7|NA
TGTGCCACCAGCGGCGGGACAGGGTCCTACGAGCAGTACTTC
CATSGGTGSYEQYF
>11|TRBV29-1|NA|TRBJ2-7|NA
TGCAGCGTCAACATCTCAGAAGAGCAGTACTTC
CSVNISEEQYF
>11|TRBV6-5|NA|TRBJ2-7|NA
TGTGCCAGCAGGGCTGGAGGCGAGCAGTACTTC
CASRAGGEQYF
>13|TRBV19|TRBD1|TRBJ2-1|NA
TGTGCCAGTAGTCCCTACAGGGGTGATGAGCAGTTCTTC
CASSPYRGDEQFF
>13|TRBV28|TRBD1|TRBJ2-3|NA
TGTGCCAGCTTCGACAGGGGAACAGATACGCAGTATTTT
CASFDRGTDTQYF
>12|TRBV7-9|NA|TRBJ1-1|NA
TGTGCCAGCAGCTTCGCCAACACTGAAGCTTTCTTT
CASSFANTEAFF
>14|TRBV27|NA|TRBJ2-3|NA
TGTGCCAGCACCAAAGGGACGAGGTCAGATACGCAGTATTTT
CASTKGTRSDTQYF
>13|TRBV27|NA|TRBJ1-1|few
TGTGCCAGCAGTTCGGACCCGGAGGCTGAAGCTTTCTTT
CASSSDPEAEAFF
>13|TRBV7-9|NA|TRBJ2-7|NA
TGTGCCAGCAGCCCAAATGGGTTCTACGAGCAGTACTTC
CASSPNGFYEQYF
>12|TRBV19|NA|TRBJ2-2|NA
TGTGCCAGTTCACGGGATTCTGGGGAGCTGTTTTTT
CASSRDSGELFF
>15|TRBV7-2|TRBD2|TRBJ2-1|NA
TGTGCCAGCAGCCCTACGACTAGCGGGAGGGATGAGCAGTTCTTC
CASSPTTSGRDEQFF
>15|TRBV2|TRBD1|TRBJ1-2|NA
TGTGCCAGCCAATCCGGGACAGGGGCGCGATATGGCTACACCTTC
CASQSGTGARYGYTF
>14|TRBV4-1|NA|TRBJ1-5|NA
TGCGCCAGCAGCTCTGACTCTGGTGTTCAGCCCCAGCATTTT
CASSSDSGVQPQHF
>15|TRBV15|TRBD2|TRBJ2-1|NA
TGTGCCACCAGCAGACAATCTAGCGGGAGGGATGAGCAGTTCTTC
CATSRQSSGRDEQFF
>12|TRBV25-1|NA|TRBJ1-2|NA
TGTGCCAGCAGTGCTAGGGCCCATGGCTACACCTTC
CASSARAHGYTF
>11|TRBV29-1|NA|TRBJ2-2|few
TGCAGCGTTCGATTGGCCGGGGAGCTGTTTTTT
CSVRLAGELFF
>14|TRBV30|NA|TRBJ1-1|few
TGTGCCTGGAGTGTGAGGGGAGTGAACACTGAAGCTTTCTTT
CAWSVRGVNTEAFF
>12|TRBV2|NA|TRBJ2-1|NA
TGTGCCAGCAATCTCGCCTACAATGAGCAGTTCTTC
CASNLAYNEQFF
>9|TRBV29-1|NA|TRBJ1-2|NA
TGCAGCGACGGCTATGGCTACACCTTC
CSDGYGYTF
>14|TRBV4-1|NA|TRBJ1-1|few
TGCGCCAGCAGCCCCGCGAAAGGGAACACTGAAGCTTTCTTT
CASSPAKGNTEAFF
>12|TRBV29-1|NA|TRBJ1-1|NA
TGCAGCGTTGGGGGGAGGCGGACAGAAGCTTTCTTT
CSVGGRRTEAFF
>16|TRBV7-8|NA|TRBJ2-5|few
TGTGCCAGCAGCTTACTCCGGACAGTCAGGCGGGAGACCCAGTACTTC
CASSLLRTVRRETQYF
>13|TRBV4-1|NA|TRBJ2-5|NA
TGCGCCAGCAGCCAAGAGTCAGAAGAGACCCAGTACTTC
CASSQESEETQYF
>20|TRBV12-5|NA|TRBJ2-2|NA
TGTGCTAGTGGTTTGGTACCAGGGGAGGGTCGGCAGGTGGTATCCGGGGAGCTGTTTTTT
CASGLVPGEGRQVVSGELFF
>15|TRBV27|NA|TRBJ1-5|NA
TGTGCCAGCAGTCCCCTCTCGGGCACGAATCAGCCCCAGCATTTT
CASSPLSGTNQPQHF
>12|TRBV7-9|NA|TRBJ2-7|once
TGTGCCAGCACCGTGAGGCCCTTCGAGCAGTACTTC
CASTVRPFEQYF
>12|TRBV29-1|NA|TRBJ1-2|NA
TGCAGCGTTGAATTACGGGACTATGGCTACACCTTC
CSVELRDYGYTF
>12|TRBV5-1|NA|TRBJ2-2|NA
TGCGCCAGCAGCTTTTGGTCCGGGGAGCTGTTTTTT
CASSFWSGELFF
>13|TRBV27|NA|TRBJ1-5|NA
TGTGCCAGCAGTATCAATAGCAATCAGCCCCAGCATTTT
CASSINSNQPQHF
>16|TRBV10-3|TRBD2|TRBJ2-1|NA
TGTGCCATCAGTGAGCCCCCGGGACTAGCGGGATCTGAGCAGTTCTTC
CAISEPPGLAGSEQFF
>11|TRBV6-1|NA|TRBJ1-1|NA
TGTGCCAGCAGTGATGGGAGGGAAGCTTTCTTT
CASSDGREAFF
>19|TRBV4-2|TRBD2|TRBJ2-2|few
TGTGCCAGCAGCCCCTCCAGGGGACTAGCGGGAGATTACGGCGGGGAGCTGTTTTTT
CASSPSRGLAGDYGGELFF
>15|TRBV28|TRBD1|TRBJ1-1|NA
TGTGCCAGCAGTTTAGCCGGGACAGAGGTCCCTGAAGCTTTCTTT
CASSLAGTEVPEAFF
>14|TRBV15|NA|TRBJ2-6|NA
TGTGCCACCCGAACAGGGTCTGGGGCCAACGTCCTGACTTTC
CATRTGSGANVLTF
>10|TRBV2|NA|TRBJ2-1|NA
TGTGCCACCGGGACACGCGAGCAGTTCTTC
CATGTREQFF
>15|TRBV25-1|TRBD2|TRBJ2-1|NA
TGTGCCAGCAGTGAATTCGGACTAGCGGACAATGAGCAGTTCTTC
CASSEFGLADNEQFF
>13|TRBV29-1|NA|TRBJ2-7|few
TGCAGCGTTTCCGAGGGGAAGCTTTACGAGCAGTACTTC
CSVSEGKLYEQYF
>14|TRBV6-6|NA|TRBJ2-2|NA
TGTGCCAGCAGTTACGTGGGAGGGGGCGGGGAGCTGTTTTTT
CASSYVGGGGELFF
>13|TRBV6-5|NA|TRBJ1-1|NA
TGTGCCAGCAGTTACATGCAGAACACTGAAGCTTTCTTT
CASSYMQNTEAFF
>13|TRBV25-1|NA|TRBJ1-2|NA
TGTGCCAGCCCCGGACACCCTAACTATGGCTACACCTTC
CASPGHPNYGYTF
>12|TRBV14|NA|TRBJ2-1|few
TGTGCCAGCAGCCAAGGGGATCATGAGCAGTTCTTC
CASSQGDHEQFF
>13|TRBV6-5|NA|TRBJ2-4|NA
TGTGCCAGCAGTCCTTCGGCCAAAAACATTCAGTACTTC
CASSPSAKNIQYF
>11|TRBV20-1|NA|TRBJ2-5|NA
TGCAGTGCTAGGGGTCTGGAGACCCAGTACTTC
CSARGLETQYF
>13|TRBV9|NA|TRBJ1-1|NA
TGTGCCAGCAGCGTAGGCGCGAACACTGAAGCTTTCTTT
CASSVGANTEAFF
>15|TRBV30|TRBD2|TRBJ2-7|few
TGTGCCTGGAGTGCCGCCGGGACTAGCGTCAGGGAGCAGTACTTC
CAWSAAGTSVREQYF
>13|TRBV19|TRBD1|TRBJ1-2|NA
TGTGCCAGTAACGCCCAGGGGGAAGATGGCTACACCTTC
CASNAQGEDGYTF
>15|TRBV27|NA|TRBJ2-7|NA
TGTGCCAGCAGTTTGAACCCCGGGGGAGTCTACGAGCAGTACTTC
CASSLNPGGVYEQYF
>16|TRBV18|NA|TRBJ2-7|NA
TGTGCCAGCTCACCGACTCAGGGATCCGGCTCCTACGAGCAGTACTTC
CASSPTQGSGSYEQYF
>15|TRBV9|NA|TRBJ2-7|NA
TGTGCCAGCAGCGTAGGGAGCGGGCCGACCTACGAGCAGTACTTC
CASSVGSGPTYEQYF
>12|TRBV10-3|NA|TRBJ2-7|NA
TGTGCCATCAGTGAGTCAGTATACGAGCAGTACTTC
CAISESVYEQYF
>11|TRBV28|NA|TRBJ1-5|few
TGTGCCAGCAGCATCAATCAGCCCCAGCATTTT
CASSINQPQHF
>16|TRBV28|NA|TRBJ2-1|NA
TGTGCCAGCAGTTCCGCCGGCCGGGAGCTGGTTAATGAGCAGTTCTTC
CASSSAGRELVNEQFF